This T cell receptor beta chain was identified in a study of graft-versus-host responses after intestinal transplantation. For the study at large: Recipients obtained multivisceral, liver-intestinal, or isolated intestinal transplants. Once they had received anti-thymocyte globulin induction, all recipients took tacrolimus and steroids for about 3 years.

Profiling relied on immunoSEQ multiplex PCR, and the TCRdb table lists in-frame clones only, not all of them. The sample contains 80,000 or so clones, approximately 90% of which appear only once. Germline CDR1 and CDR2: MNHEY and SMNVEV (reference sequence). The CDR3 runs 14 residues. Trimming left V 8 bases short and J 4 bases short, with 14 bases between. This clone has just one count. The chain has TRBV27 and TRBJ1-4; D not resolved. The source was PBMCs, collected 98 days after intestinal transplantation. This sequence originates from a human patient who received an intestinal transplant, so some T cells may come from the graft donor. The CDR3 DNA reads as TGTGCCAGCTCCCCCTACAGAAATAATGAAAAACTGTTTTTT. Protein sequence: CASSPYRNNEKLFF.